One and the same sample provided the 30 T cell receptor beta chains below, sequenced in a study of STAT3 mutations in large granular lymphocyte leukemia. These TCRs' antigens remain unknown. The study, taken as a whole, reports: Every T-LGLL patient had at least one immunodominant TCRbeta clonotype.

Sequencing used immunoSEQ multiplex PCR; TCRdb keeps in-frame clones, though not all of them. This table holds 15,000 to 20,000 clones, about 90% found once. The sequenced sample was peripheral blood mononuclear cells. The receptors here all came from a man aged 55 to 70 with T-cell large granular lymphocyte leukemia. Some clones in this sample may be carry-over from other donors' samples.

V usage is TRBV25-1 and J usage is TRBJ2-1; TRBD2 matches 11 bases. The CDR3 sequence is 14 residues long. Germline V gene lookup returns CDR1 MGHDK and CDR2 SYGVNS. V lost 6 bases to trimming and J lost 3 bases; unmatched junction nucleotides: 1. CDR3 sequence reads: CASRTSGSYNEQFF. In DNA form, the CDR3 reads TGTGCCAGCAGAACTAGCGGGAGCTACAATGAGCAGTTCTTC.

The rearrangement uses TRBV9 and TRBJ1-2; unclear D gene. Trimming removed 4 bases at V and 7 bases at J, with 11 bases between. Germline CDR1 is SGDLS and CDR2 is YYNGEE. The CDR3 runs 12 residues. CDR3 protein: CASSPQGGGYTF. The CDR3 DNA is TGTGCCAGCAGCCCCCAAGGAGGTGGCTACACCTTC.

The chain uses TRBV7-2 and TRBJ1-2; unclear D gene. CDR1 is SGHTA and CDR2 is FQGNSA in the germline V gene. V lost 1 base and J lost 3, with 6 bases in between. There are 13 residues in the CDR3. CDR3 bases: TGTGCCAGCAGCTTAGGGAGGGACTATGGCTACACCTTC. Its protein product is CASSLGRDYGYTF.

The gene calls are TRBV30 and TRBJ2-7; 8 bases are a match to TRBD2. V lost 1 base to trimming and J lost 6 bases; unmatched junction nucleotides: 5. The V gene's germline CDR1 is GTSNPN and CDR2 SVGIG (reference sequence). The CDR3 consists of 13 residues. CDR3 loop: CAWSASGSGEQYF. The CDR3 nucleotides read TGTGCCTGGAGTGCCAGCGGGAGTGGCGAGCAGTACTTC.

This chain joins TRBV5-1 and TRBJ1-1; D is unresolved. The CDR3 sequence is 14 residues long. V gave up 3 bases and J gave up 3 bases, with 12 bases separating them. The germline gives CDR1 SGHRS, CDR2 YFSETQ. DNA of the CDR3: TGCGCCAGCAGCTCGGCCTCTGGGGACACTGAAGCTTTCTTT. Amino acids: CASSSASGDTEAFF.

The chain couples TRBV27 to TRBJ1-6, with D uncertain. This CDR3 is built from 15 residues. The V and J ends lost 2 bases and 10 bases respectively, with 15 bases between them. Germline CDR1 reads MNHEY; CDR2 reads SMNVEV (reference sequence). CDR3 amino acids: CASSLGALGESPLHF. The CDR3 DNA follows: TGTGCCAGCAGTTTAGGAGCCCTCGGAGAGTCACCCCTCCACTTT.

J is TRBJ1-5 and V is TRBV6-1; D unresolved. This CDR3 contains 15 residues. V was cut by 2 bases and J by 7 bases, with 15 bases left in between. Germline CDR1 MNHNS, CDR2 SASEGT. The CDR3: CASSEYGQPHQPQHF. CDR3 nucleotides: TGTGCCAGCAGTGAATACGGGCAGCCGCACCAGCCCCAGCATTTT.

The chain uses TRBV15 and TRBJ2-3; a possible D gene is TRBD2 (6 bases). Germline lookup yields CDR1 LNHNV and CDR2 YYDKDF (reference sequence). This CDR3 has 15 amino acids. V was shortened by 6 bases and J by 0 bases, with 13 bases between the two germline ends. The CDR3 DNA follows: TGTGCCACCAGTATGGGGGGATACAGCACAGATACGCAGTATTTT. The encoded protein is CATSMGGYSTDTQYF.

J is TRBJ2-2 and V is TRBV18; D possibly corresponds to TRBD2 (5 bases). The germline V gene encodes CDR1 KGHSH and CDR2 LQKENI. The CDR3 is made up of 14 amino acids. Deletions cut 2 bases from V and 1 base from J, with 5 bases between. CDR3 residues: CASSPGRNTGELFF. Here the CDR3 DNA reads TGTGCCAGCTCACCAGGGAGGAACACCGGGGAGCTGTTTTTT.

The chain recombines TRBV7-9 with TRBJ2-7, with 11 bases matching TRBD2. V lost 1 base and J lost 11; bases outside the gene matches: 7. The germline CDR1 and CDR2 sequences are SEHNR and FQNEAQ (reference sequence). The CDR3 is 14 amino acids. The CDR3 region has the DNA TGTGCCAGCAGCTTAGGGCTAGCGGGAGGTAACAAGTACTTC. Residues: CASSLGLAGGNKYF.

The V call is TRBV7-3, the J call TRBJ2-2, with D possibly being TRBD2 (6 bases). Germline CDR1 SGHTA, CDR2 FQGTGA. This CDR3 has 18 residues. The ends were cut back, 4 bases at V and 1 base at J, with 19 bases in the middle. The CDR3 DNA is TGTGCCAGCAGCTCAAGTGGGCTAGCGAGTGTGAACACCGGGGAGCTGTTTTTT. Translation gives CASSSSGLASVNTGELFF. The variable domain in full, with the rest retrieved from reference TRBV7-3 and TRBJ2-2, is GAGVSQTPSNKVTEKGKYVELRCDPISGHTALYWYRQSLGQGPEFLIYFQGTGAADDSGLPNDRFFAVRPEGSVSTLKIQRTERGDSAVYLCASSSSGLASVNTGELFFGEGSRLTVL.

The chain uses TRBV5-1 and TRBJ2-7; no clear D. The CDR3 totals 14 residues. Germline V gene data show CDR1 as SGHRS and CDR2 as YFSETQ. V lost 4 bases, J lost 2 bases, and 13 bases lay in between. The CDR3 loop is CASSAAWSAYEQYF. The CDR3 coding sequence is TGCGCCAGCAGCGCAGCGTGGTCCGCCTACGAGCAGTACTTC.

The chain couples TRBV5-1 to TRBJ2-7; 11 nucleotides match TRBD2. V was pared by 4 bases and J by 0 bases, with 6 bases of the junction left unmatched. CDR3 size: 16 residues. Germline V lookup: CDR1 SGHRS, CDR2 YFSETQ. The CDR3 DNA sequence: TGCGCCAGCAGCCCTTCTAGCGGGAGGCTCTCCTACGAGCAGTACTTC. This gives the protein CASSPSSGRLSYEQYF.

CDR3 DNA: TGTGCCAGCAGCGTGGTGGGACAGGGGTGGACAGATACGCAGTATTTT. Its translation: CASSVVGQGWTDTQYF. This chain connects TRBV5-5 to TRBJ2-3; 10 bases are shared with TRBD1. This CDR3 region has 16 residues. From germline, CDR1 is SGHKS and CDR2 YYEKEE (reference sequence). V dropped 4 bases and J dropped 3; count of bases not matched to a gene: 8.

The chain is built from TRBV18 and TRBJ2-5; 8 bases map to TRBD2. The length of the CDR3 is 15 residues. With V trimmed by 4 bases and J by 5 bases, 9 bases remained unmatched. The germline CDR1 and CDR2 sequences are KGHSH and LQKENI. The DNA for the CDR3 is TGTGCCAGCTCACAGGGACTAGGAAGGGAGGAGACCCAGTACTTC. Translation: CASSQGLGREETQYF. Full variable domain (remainder filled in from reference TRBV18 and TRBJ2-5): NAGVMQNPRHLVRRRGQEARLRCSPMKGHSHVYWYRQLPEEGLKFMVYLQKENIIDESGMPKERFSAEFPKEGPSILRIQQVVRGDSAAYFCASSQGLGREETQYFGPGTRLLVL.

The rearrangement joins TRBV30 to TRBJ1-3; the D is unclear. Per the germline V gene, CDR1 is GTSNPN and CDR2 is SVGIG (reference sequence). Trimming pared 3 bases from V and 0 bases from J, leaving 9 bases between. The CDR3 is made up of 14 amino acids. CDR3 sequence: CAWSHHNSGNTIYF. In DNA, the CDR3 is TGTGCCTGGAGCCATCACAACTCTGGAAACACCATATATTTT.

This clone was observed a single time. The CDR3 nucleotides read TGTGCCAGCAGCTTCGGACAGGGGAACACTGAAGCTTTCTTT. Translation: CASSFGQGNTEAFF. The chain employs TRBV11-2 and TRBJ1-1; 8 bases align to TRBD1. This CDR3 has 14 residues. Germline CDR1 and CDR2: SGHAT and FQNNGV. V lost 3 bases to trimming and J lost 1 base; unmatched junction nucleotides: 1.

This chain connects TRBV5-5 to TRBJ2-1; D tentatively reads TRBD1 or TRBD2 (6 bases each). V dropped 3 bases and J dropped 8 bases, with 21 bases sitting between them. CDR3 size: 16 residues. CDR1 is SGHKS, CDR2 YYEKEE, per germline (reference sequence). The CDR3 loop is CASSSLPGAPGDEQFF. The CDR3 DNA reads TGTGCCAGCAGCTCGCTCCCGGGGGCCCCCGGGGATGAGCAGTTCTTC. Looking up the rest from reference TRBV5-5 and TRBJ2-1 gives the full variable domain: DAGVTQSPTHLIKTRGQQVTLRCSPISGHKSVSWYQQVLGQGPQFIFQYYEKEERGRGNFPDRFSARQFPNYSSELNVNALLLGDSALYLCASSSLPGAPGDEQFFGPGTRLTVL.

The rearrangement joins TRBV5-1 to TRBJ1-2; D call uncertain. The V and J ends lost 4 bases and 7 bases respectively, with 11 bases between them. CDR1 and CDR2 (germline): SGHRS, YFSETQ. The CDR3 loop spans 12 amino acids. The DNA for the CDR3 is TGCGCCAGCAGCGTGGAGCATCGTGGCTACACCTTC. This translates into CASSVEHRGYTF.

The rearrangement joins TRBV23-1 to TRBJ1-1; D possibly corresponds to TRBD1 (6 bases). TRBV23-1 is labeled an ORF, and its function is uncertain. The V end lost 5 bases, the J end lost 6 bases, and 16 bases lay between the germline ends. The CDR3 has 14 amino acids. The CDR3 coding sequence is TGCGCCAGCAGTATGGGGCAGGGGAAGCCTGAAGCTTTCTTT. Protein sequence: CASSMGQGKPEAFF.

The chain couples TRBV10-3 to TRBJ2-2; tentative D call: TRBD2 (5 bases). This CDR3 has 14 amino acids. V dropped 6 bases and J dropped 0 bases, with 8 bases sitting between them. Germline loops: CDR1 ENHRY, CDR2 SYGVKD. The CDR3 region has the DNA TGTGCCATCAGGCCAGCGGCGAACACCGGGGAGCTGTTTTTT. As protein: CAIRPAANTGELFF.

CDR3 in DNA: TGTGCCAGCAGCTTGGGGATTTGGGGTCTTTCTGGAAACACCATATATTTT. Translation: CASSLGIWGLSGNTIYF. The chain couples TRBV5-6 to TRBJ1-3, with D hard to call. V gave up 0 bases and J gave up 1 base, with 14 bases separating them. Looked up from germline, CDR1 is SGHDT and CDR2 is YYEEEE. The CDR3 is made up of 17 amino acids.

The chain carries TRBV5-5 and TRBJ1-1; D gene uncertain. This CDR3 comprises 14 residues. Trimming removed 1 base from V and 1 base from J, with 8 bases in between. From germline, CDR1 is SGHKS and CDR2 YYEKEE (reference sequence). CDR3 DNA sequence: TGTGCCAGCAGCTTGCAAGGCAGGAACACTGAAGCTTTCTTT. It is translated as CASSLQGRNTEAFF.

The rearrangement links TRBV7-9 to TRBJ2-3, with TRBD2 matching over 9 bases. This CDR3 has 17 amino acids. Losses at the gene ends were 0 bases for V and 3 bases for J; bases not matched to a gene: 7. Looked up from germline, CDR1 is SEHNR and CDR2 is FQNEAQ (reference sequence). The CDR3 spells CASSLASAGGPTDTQYF. In nucleotides, the CDR3 is TGTGCCAGCAGCTTAGCGTCGGCGGGAGGGCCTACAGATACGCAGTATTTT.

The chain uses TRBV6-5 and TRBJ1-4; 8 positions agree with TRBD1. V lost 6 bases, J lost 8 bases, and 8 bases stayed unmatched. The CDR3 consists of 14 residues. CDR1 is MNHEY, CDR2 SVGAGI, per germline. The CDR3 loop is CASRQGDPREKLFF. The DNA for the CDR3 is TGTGCCAGCAGACAGGGGGATCCGCGCGAAAAACTGTTTTTT.

The genes are TRBV25-1 and TRBJ1-1; maybe TRBD1 (5 bases). The CDR3 has 14 amino acids. Germline-derived CDR1 and CDR2 are MGHDK and SYGVNS. V gave up 2 bases and J gave up 4 bases, with 11 bases separating them. Here the CDR3 DNA reads TGTGCCAGCAGTGAAGCGACAGTCATCACTGAAGCTTTCTTT. Its translation: CASSEATVITEAFF.

The chain uses TRBV5-6 and TRBJ1-2, with 9 bases that match TRBD1. CDR1 is SGHDT and CDR2 is YYEEEE in the germline V gene. Germline trimming cut 2 bases from V and 4 bases from J; bases unmatched to any gene: 6. The CDR3 has 15 residues. CDR3 DNA: TGTGCCAGCAGCTTCACACCGGGACAGGGCTATGGCTACACCTTC. This codes for CASSFTPGQGYGYTF.

This clone was picked up one time. V usage is TRBV5-1 and J usage is TRBJ2-7; D ambiguous. The V end was cut by 3 bases, the J end by 0 bases, with 13 bases between. The CDR3 is 15 amino acids. Germline V gene lookup returns CDR1 SGHRS and CDR2 YFSETQ. The CDR3 nucleotides are TGCGCCAGCAGCTCCCGAACGGGCGGCTCCTACGAGCAGTACTTC. It translates to CASSSRTGGSYEQYF.

The rearrangement links TRBV10-3 to TRBJ1-1; no definite D call. Deletions cut 2 bases from V and 6 bases from J, with 13 bases between. Germline CDR1 and CDR2: ENHRY and SYGVKD. The CDR3 is made up of 14 amino acids. CDR3 residues: CAISEPTKVPEAFF. In nucleotides, the CDR3 is TGTGCCATCAGTGAGCCCACCAAGGTGCCTGAAGCTTTCTTT.

V and J are TRBV19 and TRBJ1-5; D unresolved. Trimming took 3 bases from V and 0 from J, leaving 9 bases between them. The CDR3 has 15 amino acids. Germline V gene sequence: CDR1 LNHDA, CDR2 SQIVND (reference sequence). CDR3 region: CASSIPGYSNQPQHF. CDR3 DNA sequence: TGTGCCAGTAGTATTCCTGGTTATAGCAATCAGCCCCAGCATTTT.